Below are 24 T cell receptor beta chains sequenced from a single sample in a study of T cell clonotyping in hematopoietic cell transplantation. The protocol was immunoSEQ multiplex PCR, while the TCRdb copy is restricted to in-frame clones and leaves out a portion. In the table there are several thousand clones, around 97% of which are singletons. The sample consisted of peripheral blood mononuclear cells, taken 100 days after allogeneic stem cell transplant. These receptors were collected from a male patient aged 60 to 75 who had an allogeneic stem cell transplant from a related donor, so the T cells may come from the graft donor. Some clones in this sample may be carry-over from other donors' samples.

The chain carries TRBV19 and TRBJ1-6; possibly TRBD1 for D (6 bases). The CDR3 sequence is 14 residues long. V lost 8 bases and J lost 1, with 9 bases in between. CDR1 is LNHDA and CDR2 is SQIVND in the germline V gene (reference sequence). CDR3 nucleotides: TGTGCCAGTGAAAGGGGGTCCTATAATTCACCCCTCCACTTT. It is translated as CASERGSYNSPLHF.

This chain links TRBV29-1 with TRBJ2-1; D remains unclear. Trimming removed 2 bases from V and 3 bases from J, with 8 bases in between. From germline, CDR1 is SQVTM and CDR2 ANQGSEA. The CDR3 has 13 amino acids. CDR3 DNA sequence: TGCAGCGTTGAATTTTTGGTCTACAATGAGCAGTTCTTC. Its protein product is CSVEFLVYNEQFF.

In DNA form, the CDR3 reads TGTGCCAGCCACCCCGACAGCTCTGGGGCCAACGTCCTGACTTTC. This sequence encodes CASHPDSSGANVLTF. This rearrangement joins TRBV6-1 to TRBJ2-6, with a tentative D call TRBD1 (5 bases). Germline assignment: CDR1 MNHNS and CDR2 SASEGT. Trimming left V 8 bases short and J 0 bases short, with 11 bases between. The CDR3 length is 15 residues.

The rearrangement uses TRBV28 and TRBJ2-5; D unresolved. Trimming took 3 bases from V and 3 from J, leaving 14 bases between them. CDR1 is MDHEN and CDR2 is SYDVKM in the germline V gene. The CDR3 runs to 15 residues. CDR3 DNA sequence: TGTGCCAGCAGTTTCGGTGGACCTGGGGAAGAGACCCAGTACTTC. Amino acid sequence: CASSFGGPGEETQYF.

The V call is TRBV5-1, the J call TRBJ2-1; 13 bases align to TRBD2. The length of the CDR3 is 18 residues. Germline V gene data show CDR1 as SGHRS and CDR2 as YFSETQ. The junction had 9 bases not matched to a gene; V was cut back by 4 bases and J by 2 bases. This CDR3 is CASSPRTSGGAAYNEQFF. CDR3 in DNA: TGCGCCAGCAGCCCACGGACTAGCGGGGGAGCCGCCTACAATGAGCAGTTCTTC.

The chain is built from TRBV5-6 and TRBJ2-1, with D perhaps TRBD1 (6 bases). This CDR3 has 11 residues. CDR1 SGHDT and CDR2 YYEEEE come from the germline V gene. V was shortened by 4 bases and J by 14 bases, with 13 bases between the two germline ends. The CDR3 here is CASSQGGREFF. DNA for the CDR3: TGTGCCAGCAGCCAAGGGGGTCGCGAGTTCTTC.

The DNA of the CDR3 is TGCGCCAGCAGCCCGGGACAGGGGTATAGCAATCAGCCCCAGCATTTT. This translates into CASSPGQGYSNQPQHF. The J gene is TRBJ1-5, the V gene TRBV5-1, with 10 bases matching TRBD1. The V segment lost 4 bases and the J segment 0 bases; nucleotides outside the gene matches: 4. CDR1 is SGHRS, CDR2 YFSETQ, per germline. CDR3 length equals 16 residues.

The V call is TRBV11-3, the J call TRBJ1-4, with D tentatively TRBD1 (6 bases). CDR1 and CDR2 (germline): SGHNT, YENEEA. Trimming took off 5 bases at V and 8 bases at J, with 18 bases between the two ends. This CDR3 has 15 residues. The CDR3 region has the DNA TGTGCCAGCAGCCCCAGCGCAGGGGAATACGAAAAACTGTTTTTT. Amino acid sequence: CASSPSAGEYEKLFF. The whole variable domain, remainder taken from reference TRBV11-3 and TRBJ1-4, is EAGVVQSPRYKIIEKKQPVAFWCNPISGHNTLYWYLQNLGQGPELLIRYENEEAVDDSQLPKDRFSAERLKGVDSTLKIQPAELGDSAVYLCASSPSAGEYEKLFFGSGTQLSVL.

V and J are TRBV10-3 and TRBJ2-3, with D possibly called TRBD1 or TRBD2 (5 bases each). CDR3 length: 13 amino acids. V was shortened by 10 bases and J by 6 bases, with 17 bases between the two germline ends. Per germline, CDR1 ENHRY and CDR2 SYGVKD. The CDR3 bases are TGTGCCACGAGACCATTAGAGGGGGATACGCAGTATTTT. Translating gives CATRPLEGDTQYF.

This sequence joins TRBV11-3 and TRBJ2-1; TRBD2 matches at 9 bases. CDR1 and CDR2 (germline): SGHNT, YENEEA. V dropped 1 base and J dropped 7; count of bases not matched to a gene: 5. The CDR3 runs to 15 residues. The CDR3 region is CASSLVAGDGNEQFF. The CDR3 nucleotides are TGTGCCAGCAGCTTAGTAGCGGGGGATGGGAATGAGCAGTTCTTC.

The chain has TRBV27 and TRBJ1-2, with D possibly being TRBD1 (6 bases). The V gene lost 5 bases and the J gene lost 2 bases, with 12 bases spanning the gap. The germline gives CDR1 MNHEY, CDR2 SMNVEV (reference sequence). CDR3 size: 14 residues. The CDR3 nucleotides are TGTGCCAGCAGTCTCAAGGGGGGAAACTATGGCTACACCTTC. This gives the protein CASSLKGGNYGYTF.

The chain joins TRBV4-3 to TRBJ1-2; maybe TRBD1 (5 bases). This CDR3 region has 15 residues. Germline lookup yields CDR1 LGHNA and CDR2 YSLEER. V gave up 0 bases and J gave up 6 bases, with 14 bases separating them. DNA for the CDR3: TGCGCCAGCAGCCAAGATTGGGAAGGGGAGGATGGCTACACCTTC. It is translated as CASSQDWEGEDGYTF.

The rearrangement joins TRBV10-3 to TRBJ2-5, with 7 bases that match TRBD2. CDR3 length equals 14 residues. Trimming removed 6 bases from V and 4 bases from J; junction bases left unmatched: 8. Germline values: CDR1 ENHRY, CDR2 SYGVKD. The CDR3 sequence: CAISRDGTIETQYF. The CDR3 DNA reads TGTGCCATCAGCCGGGACGGGACTATAGAGACCCAGTACTTC.

The gene calls are TRBV6-6 and TRBJ1-5, with D perhaps TRBD1 (5 bases). Germline V gene data show CDR1 as MNHNY and CDR2 as SVGAGI (reference sequence). The germline V and J ends were trimmed by 8 bases and 6 bases, with 8 bases remaining between them. This CDR3 has 11 residues. The CDR3 DNA is TGTGCCAGCGGGGGGAGTCAGCCCCAGCATTTT. Amino acids: CASGGSQPQHF.

This chain links TRBV19 with TRBJ2-7; 9 bases are shared with TRBD1. The J segment lost 2 bases and the V segment lost 5 bases, leaving 4 bases of the junction unmatched. The CDR3 is 14 amino acids. Per germline, CDR1 LNHDA and CDR2 SQIVND (reference sequence). DNA for the CDR3: TGTGCCAGTAGTGGGGACAGGGTTGCCTACGAGCAGTACTTC. Translated: CASSGDRVAYEQYF.

The chain carries TRBV28 and TRBJ1-2, with 9 bases identical to TRBD1. The CDR3 is 14 residues long. Looked up from germline, CDR1 is MDHEN and CDR2 is SYDVKM. J was trimmed by 7 bases and V by 2 bases; bases with no gene match: 5. The CDR3 loop is CASSLEDRGSGYTF. CDR3 DNA: TGTGCCAGCAGTTTAGAGGACAGGGGTTCTGGCTACACCTTC.

This clone has only one observation. This chain uses TRBV30 with TRBJ2-5; 7 nucleotides line up with TRBD2. CDR1 GTSNPN and CDR2 SVGIG come from the germline V gene (reference sequence). J lost 5 bases, V lost 2 bases, and 5 bases had no gene match. The length of the CDR3 is 13 residues. This CDR3 is CAWSSTSRETQYF. The DNA for the CDR3 is TGTGCCTGGAGTTCGACTAGCCGGGAGACCCAGTACTTC.

The CDR3 protein is CASSPYRSSGTYEQYF. For the CDR3, the DNA is TGTGCCAGCAGCCCGTATAGGTCTAGCGGGACCTACGAGCAGTACTTC. V and J are TRBV28 and TRBJ2-7; 9 bases agree with TRBD2. The CDR3 sequence is 16 residues long. J lost 2 bases, V lost 6 bases, and 11 bases had no gene match. The V gene's germline CDR1 is MDHEN and CDR2 SYDVKM.

V and J are TRBV2 and TRBJ1-2; maybe TRBD1 (5 bases). V was cut by 7 bases and J by 5 bases, with 11 bases left in between. CDR1 SNHLY and CDR2 FYNNEI come from the germline V gene. CDR3 length equals 12 residues. CDR3 bases: TGTGCCAGCAAGGCAGGGATATATGGCTACACCTTC. Translating gives CASKAGIYGYTF.

The V gene is TRBV5-1, the J gene TRBJ1-5; D might be TRBD1 (6 bases). Germline V gene sequence: CDR1 SGHRS, CDR2 YFSETQ. V shed 4 bases and J shed 0 bases, with 11 bases lying between them. The CDR3 runs 15 residues. CDR3 DNA: TGCGCCAGCAGCCGACAGGAAAATAGCAATCAGCCCCAGCATTTT. This sequence encodes CASSRQENSNQPQHF.

The gene calls are TRBV2 and TRBJ1-6; D might be TRBD1 (6 bases). Trimming stripped 7 bases from V and 5 bases from J, with 15 bases between. The germline V gene has CDR1 SNHLY and CDR2 FYNNEI. The CDR3 has 15 residues. DNA for the CDR3: TGTGCCAGCAATTGGGGGGGCCGGGATAATTCACCCCTCCACTTT. This encodes CASNWGGRDNSPLHF.

The chain is built from TRBV30 and TRBJ1-3, with D possibly TRBD1 on 6 matching bases. The germline CDR1 and CDR2 sequences are GTSNPN and SVGIG (reference sequence). CDR3 length: 14 residues. The V end was cut by 2 bases, the J end by 1 base, with 9 bases between. CDR3 loop: CAWSKGTSGNTIYF. As DNA, the CDR3 is TGTGCCTGGAGTAAAGGGACATCTGGAAACACCATATATTTT.

The chain has TRBV19 and TRBJ2-7; D may be TRBD1 (6 bases). The CDR3 is made up of 14 amino acids. Per germline, CDR1 LNHDA and CDR2 SQIVND (reference sequence). V lost 8 bases to trimming and J lost 0 bases, with 14 bases between them. In nucleotides, the CDR3 is TGTGCCAGTGCCGGGACACGTAGCTCCTACGAGCAGTACTTC. Amino acids: CASAGTRSSYEQYF.

The V gene is TRBV7-2, the J gene TRBJ2-2, with 7 bases aligning to TRBD1. Trimming at V came to 5 bases and at J to 0 bases, leaving 3 bases not matched to a gene. This CDR3 has 15 residues. CDR1 is SGHTA, CDR2 FQGNSA, per germline. This CDR3 is CASSGTASNTGELFF. CDR3 bases: TGTGCCAGCAGCGGGACAGCTTCGAACACCGGGGAGCTGTTTTTT.